This T cell receptor beta chain derives from a study of CD8 T cells in ankylosing spondylitis. Trimming took off 3 bases at V and 3 bases at J, with 9 bases between the two ends. The CDR3 is 13 amino acids. In germline, CDR1 is SEHNR, CDR2 FQNEAQ (reference sequence). Overall study results and limits: Roughly eight highly homologous variants made up a TCR beta motif that seemed to typify ankylosing spondylitis blood. Reportedly, significant enrichment of disease-linked clones occurred in matched ankylosing spondylitis synovial fluid.

TCRdb processed the 5' RACE reads anew with MiXCR; each CDR3 protein has one entry. Here the sample spans approximately 250,000 distinct CDR3 sequences, 8.2% being singletons. Points on this clonotype: Antigen: not known.

The clonotype comes from a female donor with ankylosing spondylitis or in good health (not recorded which). The sequenced sample was blood, either unsorted or a sorted T cell fraction (not recorded which). The chain joins TRBV7-9 to TRBJ2-7; no clear D gene. CDR3 nucleotides: TGTGCCAGCAGCTTCTTAGGGAACTACGAGCAGTACTTC. Translating it yields CASSFLGNYEQYF.